Below, one T cell receptor beta chain is given with its context. No antigen is known for it. The sample belongs to a study of cytomegalovirus exposure and HLA in healthy donors. Germline lookup yields CDR1 LNHDA and CDR2 SQIVND (reference sequence). This CDR3 is 13 amino acids long. V was pared by 4 bases and J by 5 bases, with 11 bases between. PCR used 60 Vbeta primers and 13 Jbeta primers. Data came from immunoSEQ multiplex PCR; TCRdb stores just in-frame clones and leaves some out. The profile shows 160,000 or so clones, 80% to 90% of them singletons. Study-level results: An analysis that came later showed most CMV-associated TCR beta chains appearing HLA-restricted. Later on, a genetic analysis was performed. It linked a missense variant in DCLRE1C with V- and J-gene trimming of TCR beta. Among the CMV-associated chains, three were confirmed in vitro as specific for CMV antigens.

This TCR was sampled from a man aged 50-59 years in good health and CMV-seropositive. The specimen sequenced was PBMCs. V usage is TRBV19 and J usage is TRBJ2-5; D perhaps matches TRBD2 (5 bases). CDR3 bases: TGTGCCAGTAGTAACGAGGGCCGGGAGACCCAGTACTTC. Translation: CASSNEGRETQYF.